These 12 T cell receptor beta chains came from one sample sequenced in a study of shared clonotypes between healthy human individuals. Produced via immunoSEQ multiplex PCR; TCRdb's table is partial and in-frame only. In the table there are some 660,000 clones, roughly 72% of which are singletons. The sequenced sample was memory CD4+ T cells sorted from blood. Noted subset: CD45RA-negative fraction. Receptors originate from a woman aged 30 to 39 in good health.

Turning to this clone: In the same sample, other DNA sequences code for this CDR3. This chain connects TRBV20-1 to TRBJ2-7; D is unclear. The V gene's germline CDR1 is DFQATT and CDR2 SNEGSKA (reference sequence). V was trimmed by 3 bases and J by 3 bases, leaving 6 bases between them. This CDR3 is 11 amino acids long. CDR3: CSASNSYEQYF. CDR3 nucleotides: TGCAGTGCTAGCAACAGCTACGAGCAGTACTTC.

The J gene is TRBJ2-3, the V gene TRBV6-5; 12 bases agree with TRBD2. The CDR3 loop spans 15 amino acids. From germline, CDR1 is MNHEY and CDR2 SVGAGI. V shed 8 bases, J shed 2 bases, and the junction held 5 bases outside the gene matches. The CDR3 bases are TGTGCCAGCGGAAGACTAGCGGGGGACACAGATACGCAGTATTTT. Its protein product is CASGRLAGDTDTQYF.

The chain combines TRBV9 with TRBJ1-6; the D is unclear. The CDR3 consists of 13 residues. V was shortened by 2 bases and J by 7 bases, with 7 bases between the two germline ends. Germline V gene sequence: CDR1 SGDLS, CDR2 YYNGEE. The CDR3 sequence is CASSVRSNSPLHF. CDR3 nucleotides: TGTGCCAGCAGCGTCCGATCCAATTCACCCCTCCACTTT.

The chain couples TRBV28 to TRBJ2-7, with D tentatively TRBD1 (7 bases). CDR3 length equals 13 residues. Looked up from germline, CDR1 is MDHEN and CDR2 is SYDVKM. With 5 bases removed from V and 9 bases from J, the gap between germline ends came to 17 bases. As DNA, the CDR3 is TGTGCCAGCAGTGGGACGGAGGGGGCGAGGCAGTACTTC. Translation: CASSGTEGARQYF.

The rearrangement uses TRBV9 and TRBJ2-2; TRBD1 agrees at 8 bases. The V gene end was trimmed by 1 base and the J gene end by 5 bases; junction bases not matched to a gene: 4. Germline V lookup: CDR1 SGDLS, CDR2 YYNGEE. This CDR3 region has 15 residues. Written as DNA, the CDR3 is TGTGCCAGCAGCGTACGCCAGGGGGCGACCGGGGAGCTGTTTTTT. It specifies CASSVRQGATGELFF.

The chain links TRBV19 to TRBJ2-5; D uncertain. Germline CDR1 and CDR2: LNHDA and SQIVND (reference sequence). There are 13 residues in the CDR3. With 5 bases removed from V and 5 bases from J, the gap between germline ends came to 12 bases. The CDR3: CASSEIPGETQYF. The CDR3 DNA sequence: TGTGCCAGTAGTGAAATCCCTGGGGAGACCCAGTACTTC.

Only a few counts were recorded for this clone. The rearrangement uses TRBV11-3 and TRBJ2-2; no definite D call. The CDR3 spans 16 residues. Trimming took off 2 bases at V and 0 bases at J, with 10 bases between the two ends. Germline CDR1 and CDR2: SGHNT and YENEEA. The CDR3 DNA reads as TGTGCCAGCAGCTTATTTGCTCCCCCGAACACCGGGGAGCTGTTTTTT. Translated, it gives CASSLFAPPNTGELFF. Filled out from reference TRBV11-3 and TRBJ2-2, the complete variable domain reads EAGVVQSPRYKIIEKKQPVAFWCNPISGHNTLYWYLQNLGQGPELLIRYENEEAVDDSQLPKDRFSAERLKGVDSTLKIQPAELGDSAVYLCASSLFAPPNTGELFFGEGSRLTVL.

This clone was counted at least ten times. V is TRBV18 and J is TRBJ2-1, with D perhaps being TRBD1 or TRBD2 (7 bases each). V gave up 0 bases and J gave up 5 bases, with 11 bases separating them. The CDR3 sequence is 15 residues long. Germline-derived CDR1 and CDR2 are KGHSH and LQKENI. The CDR3 is CASSPPQGGNNEQFF. The DNA for the CDR3 is TGTGCCAGCTCACCACCCCAGGGGGGGAACAATGAGCAGTTCTTC.

This clone occurred many times. The rearrangement links TRBV4-2 to TRBJ2-7; 7 bases fit TRBD1. Looked up from germline, CDR1 is LGHNA and CDR2 is YNFKEQ. With 1 base clipped from V and 2 bases from J, the junction kept 5 bases outside the gene matches. The length of the CDR3 is 15 residues. The CDR3 is CASSQGGQVTYEQYF. The CDR3 DNA reads TGTGCCAGCAGCCAAGGTGGACAGGTTACCTACGAGCAGTACTTC.

The V and J genes are TRBV19 and TRBJ1-1; 8 nucleotides match TRBD1. V dropped 5 bases and J dropped 0; count of bases not matched to a gene: 11. The CDR3 covers 17 residues. Germline CDR1 is LNHDA and CDR2 is SQIVND (reference sequence). The CDR3 nucleotides are TGTGCCAGTAGTGATTGGACAGGGTGGGCCATGAACACTGAAGCTTTCTTT. Residues: CASSDWTGWAMNTEAFF.

The rearrangement links TRBV6-5 to TRBJ2-2; D assignment may be TRBD1 or TRBD2 (5 bases each). Trimming removed 5 bases at V and 4 bases at J, with 11 bases between. The germline V gene encodes CDR1 MNHEY and CDR2 SVGAGI. There are 14 residues in the CDR3. The CDR3 coding sequence is TGTGCCAGCAGTACATCCGGGACCACCGGGGAGCTGTTTTTT. This gives the protein CASSTSGTTGELFF.

Only one count was recorded for this clone. V gene TRBV28 combines with J gene TRBJ1-5; the D is unclear. CDR3 length: 17 residues. CDR1 MDHEN and CDR2 SYDVKM come from the germline V gene. V lost 9 bases and J 0 bases, leaving 21 bases between the germline ends. CDR3 sequence (DNA): TGTGCCAGGAGATGCGAGGAACGGTTCGATAGCAATCAGCCCCAGCATTTT. This codes for CARRCEERFDSNQPQHF.